The TCR beta chain described here comes from a study of human T cells and chemical hapten exposure. Regarding this clonotype: Its matching antigen is unknown.

As the library was built, unique molecular identifiers were attached to individual cDNA molecules. One entry per CDR3 protein results from TCRdb running MiXCR on the RACE reads. This table holds 150,000 to 200,000 distinct CDR3 sequences, around 24% found once. Time point reported: patch test 1, 2 weeks after DPC sensitization. The treatment denotes: therapeutic diphenylcyclopropenone sensitization with weekly scalp DPC. Alopecia patients, 18 to 70 years old and DPC-suitable, served as donors. Germline V lookup: CDR1 SGHRS, CDR2 YFSETQ. V dropped 0 bases and J dropped 4 bases, with 10 bases sitting between them. This CDR3 has 14 residues. Study-wide results and limits: Donors were affected by alopecia, so their immune reaction might vary from that of healthy individuals. There was no change with DPC sensitization in TCRs above 1 in 1000 frequency.

J is TRBJ1-1 and V is TRBV5-1, with TRBD1 as a possible D gene (5 bases). This sequence was found in a woman in her 50s with alopecia areata. Some clones in this sample may be carry-over from other donors' samples. The sequenced sample was whole blood, obtained in connection with sensitization to the hapten diphenylcyclopropenone (DPC). CDR3 residues: CASSLEGVATEAFF. The CDR3 nucleotides read TGCGCCAGCAGCTTGGAAGGGGTTGCCACTGAAGCTTTCTTT.